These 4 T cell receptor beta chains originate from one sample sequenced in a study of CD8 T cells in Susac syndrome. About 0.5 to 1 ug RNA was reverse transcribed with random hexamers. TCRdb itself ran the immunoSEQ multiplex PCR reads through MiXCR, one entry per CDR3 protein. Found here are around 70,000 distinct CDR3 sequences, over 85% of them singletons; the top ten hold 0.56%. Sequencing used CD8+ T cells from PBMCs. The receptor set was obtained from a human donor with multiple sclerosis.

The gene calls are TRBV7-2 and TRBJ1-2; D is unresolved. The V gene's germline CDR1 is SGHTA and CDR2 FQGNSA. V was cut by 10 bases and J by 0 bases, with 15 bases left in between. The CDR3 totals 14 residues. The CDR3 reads CANLQAKANYGYTF. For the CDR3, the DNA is TGTGCCAACTTGCAGGCGAAAGCTAACTATGGCTACACCTTC. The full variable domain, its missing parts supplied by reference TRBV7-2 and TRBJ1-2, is GAGVSQSPSNKVTEKGKDVELRCDPISGHTALYWYRQSLGQGLEFLIYFQGNSAPDKSGLPSDRFSAERTGGSVSTLTIQRTQQEDSAVYLCANLQAKANYGYTFGSGTRLTVV.

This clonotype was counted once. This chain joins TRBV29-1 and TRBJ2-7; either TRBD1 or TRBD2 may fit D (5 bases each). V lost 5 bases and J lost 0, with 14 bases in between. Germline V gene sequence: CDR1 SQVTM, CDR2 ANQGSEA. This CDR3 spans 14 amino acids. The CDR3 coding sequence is TGCAGCGTTTCCGGGACGGTTAGCTCCTACGAGCAGTACTTC. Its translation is CSVSGTVSSYEQYF.

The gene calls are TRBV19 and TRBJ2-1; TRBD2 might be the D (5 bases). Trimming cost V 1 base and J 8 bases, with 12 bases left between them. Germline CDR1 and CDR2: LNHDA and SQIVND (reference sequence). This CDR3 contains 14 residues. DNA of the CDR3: TGTGCCAGTAGTATAGGTCTAGCCGGCGATGAGCAGTTCTTC. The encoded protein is CASSIGLAGDEQFF.

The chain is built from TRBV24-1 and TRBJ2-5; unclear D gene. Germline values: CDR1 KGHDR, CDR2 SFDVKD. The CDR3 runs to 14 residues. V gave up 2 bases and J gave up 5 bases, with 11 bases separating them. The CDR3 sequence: CATSDYNSEETQYF. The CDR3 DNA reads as TGTGCCACCAGTGATTACAACTCAGAGGAGACCCAGTACTTC.